Below are 27 T cell receptor beta chains sequenced from a single sample in a study of shared clonotypes between healthy human individuals (dated by TCRdb to 2018 to 2020). CD8 naive samples were CD45RO-negative cells positively selected for CCR7, giving a CD45RA+CCR7+ population that excluded TemRA cells. Libraries came from the immunoSEQ multiplex PCR assay. TCRdb obtained this table from immuneACCESS and retained in-frame rearrangements with V and J assigned. These tables miss some clones; where compared with another copy, unresolved V genes account for less than half of the shortfall, and the remainder is unexplained. The sample data list about 820,000 clones, and 80% to 95% of these were observed just once. Clones ranked in the top ten supply more than 20% of the sample. Sample: naive CD8+ T cells sorted from blood. Taken with the paper, the label for cell subset or site translates to: CD45RA+CCR7+. Source of these receptors: a man younger than 40 in good health.

The chain combines TRBV12-5 with TRBJ2-3; 7 nucleotides agree with TRBD2. V shed 1 base and J 3 bases; nucleotides not matched to a gene: 13. The CDR3 totals 18 residues. The V gene's germline CDR1 is LGHNT and CDR2 FRNRAP. The CDR3 DNA reads TGTGCTAGTGGTTTGGGGGCGGGCGGGAGCCTAGGTACAGATACGCAGTATTTT. Its translation is CASGLGAGGSLGTDTQYF.

About this clone itself: Other DNA sequences in this specimen translate into the identical CDR3. The rearrangement joins TRBV6-5 to TRBJ2-3; D is undetermined. The CDR3 loop spans 13 amino acids. Trimming cost V 2 bases and J 2 bases, with 5 bases left between them. The germline V gene encodes CDR1 MNHEY and CDR2 SVGAGI. The CDR3 DNA reads as TGTGCCAGCAGTTACGGCTACACAGATACGCAGTATTTT. Residues: CASSYGYTDTQYF.

This chain uses TRBV28 with TRBJ2-7, with D perhaps matching TRBD2 (5 bases). Per germline, CDR1 MDHEN and CDR2 SYDVKM. The CDR3 spans 16 residues. V was shortened by 2 bases and J by 1 base, with 15 bases between the two germline ends. The CDR3 region is CASSLNAEGRSYEQYF. CDR3 in DNA: TGTGCCAGCAGTTTAAACGCAGAGGGTAGGTCCTACGAGCAGTACTTC. Drawing the rest from reference TRBV28 and TRBJ2-7, the complete variable domain is DVKVTQSSRYLVKRTGEKVFLECVQDMDHENMFWYRQDPGLGLRLIYFSYDVKMKEKGDIPEGYSVSREKKERFSLILESASTNQTSMYLCASSLNAEGRSYEQYFGPGTRLTVT.

The chain uses TRBV7-9 and TRBJ1-3; D is undetermined. The CDR3 is 14 residues long. V lost 3 bases to trimming and J lost 7 bases, with 13 bases between them. CDR1 SEHNR and CDR2 FQNEAQ come from the germline V gene (reference sequence). CDR3 bases: TGTGCCAGCAGCTTTTTATCTCAGGACAACACCATATATTTT. This codes for CASSFLSQDNTIYF.

This clone was counted a single time. V gene TRBV14 combines with J gene TRBJ2-7; D ambiguous. With 1 base removed from V and 2 bases from J, the gap between germline ends came to 6 bases. Germline assignment: CDR1 SGHDN and CDR2 FVKESK. CDR3 length: 13 amino acids. The CDR3 region has the DNA TGTGCCAGCAGCCAAGGTCAGGCCTACGAGCAGTACTTC. Translated: CASSQGQAYEQYF.

This clone was seen just once. The V and J genes are TRBV7-9 and TRBJ1-2; maybe TRBD1 (6 bases). V was cut by 1 base and J by 4 bases, with 10 bases left in between. Germline CDR1 SEHNR, CDR2 FQNEAQ (reference sequence). The CDR3 contains 14 residues. The CDR3 nucleotides are TGTGCCAGCAGCTTAGAGGACAGCATCTATGGCTACACCTTC. This gives the protein CASSLEDSIYGYTF. The full variable domain, in which reference TRBV7-9 and TRBJ1-2 provide the parts outside the CDR3, is DTGVSQNPRHKITKRGQNVTFRCDPISEHNRLYWYRQTLGQGPEFLTYFQNEAQLEKSRLLSDRFSAERPKGSFSTLEIQRTEQGDSAMYLCASSLEDSIYGYTFGSGTRLTVV.

This clone came up once. This rearrangement joins TRBV10-3 to TRBJ2-3; 8 positions agree with TRBD2. Looked up from germline, CDR1 is ENHRY and CDR2 is SYGVKD. The trim removed 7 bases at V and 6 bases at J, leaving 12 bases unmatched. The CDR3 length is 15 residues. CDR3 DNA: TGTGCCATCATGCCCGGGGGGGGCGGCGACGATACGCAGTATTTT. Its protein is CAIMPGGGGDDTQYF.

This sequence joins TRBV15 and TRBJ2-7; TRBD1 aligns across 7 bases. Germline CDR1 is LNHNV and CDR2 is YYDKDF (reference sequence). V gave up 5 bases and J gave up 2 bases; unmatched junction bases: 12. CDR3 size: 16 residues. CDR3 sequence reads: CATSPPSGTVTYEQYF. The CDR3 DNA is TGTGCCACCAGCCCCCCTTCCGGGACAGTCACCTACGAGCAGTACTTC.

The chain uses TRBV5-1 and TRBJ2-1; no firm D call. With 8 bases removed from V and 0 bases from J, the gap between germline ends came to 15 bases. CDR1 and CDR2 from the germline V gene are SGHRS and YFSETQ. The CDR3 is 15 amino acids. The CDR3 loop is CASDRGVSSYNEQFF. CDR3 DNA sequence: TGCGCCAGTGACCGTGGAGTGAGCTCCTACAATGAGCAGTTCTTC.

The genes are TRBV7-9 and TRBJ1-1, with 8 bases identical to TRBD1. This CDR3 contains 19 residues. Germline assignment: CDR1 SEHNR and CDR2 FQNEAQ (reference sequence). Trimming cost V 5 bases and J 3 bases; bases outside gene matches: 20. The CDR3: CASSPEVQGASLQDTEAFF. CDR3 DNA: TGTGCCAGCAGCCCAGAGGTCCAGGGGGCTTCACTTCAGGACACTGAAGCTTTCTTT.

V is TRBV27 and J is TRBJ2-3; tentative D call: TRBD2 (6 bases). V was cut by 8 bases and J by 5 bases, with 20 bases left in between. Germline V gives CDR1 MNHEY, CDR2 SMNVEV (reference sequence). This CDR3 is built from 15 residues. In DNA, the CDR3 is TGTGCCAGCGTGGTCGGGAGACGATTGGGAGATACGCAGTATTTT. It encodes CASVVGRRLGDTQYF.

The chain joins TRBV6-6 to TRBJ1-1, with TRBD1 matching 7 bases. CDR1 and CDR2 from the germline V gene are MNHNY and SVGAGI (reference sequence). V lost 5 bases to trimming and J lost 1 base; unmatched junction nucleotides: 4. The CDR3 sequence is 14 residues long. The CDR3 DNA sequence: TGTGCCAGCAGTGGAGGGGGCTGGAACACTGAAGCTTTCTTT. Residues: CASSGGGWNTEAFF.

The V gene is TRBV18, the J gene TRBJ2-7; D uncertain. Germline V gene lookup returns CDR1 KGHSH and CDR2 LQKENI. Trimming left V 2 bases short and J 3 bases short, with 11 bases between. CDR3 length equals 14 residues. CDR3 protein: CASSPTDLHYEQYF. The CDR3 nucleotides read TGTGCCAGCTCACCAACGGACCTTCACTACGAGCAGTACTTC.

The V and J genes are TRBV6-1 and TRBJ2-1, with 9 bases that match TRBD2. Germline lookup yields CDR1 MNHNS and CDR2 SASEGT. This CDR3 is 15 amino acids long. Unmatched junction bases numbered 13, after V lost 4 bases and J lost 12 bases. The CDR3 DNA follows: TGTGCCAGCAGTGTAGCGGGGGCCCTAGGGTCTGGGCAGTTCTTC. Translating gives CASSVAGALGSGQFF.

The chain couples TRBV27 to TRBJ1-2; D gene unclear. Trimming left V 0 bases short and J 4 bases short, with 12 bases between. Germline assignment: CDR1 MNHEY and CDR2 SMNVEV (reference sequence). This CDR3 spans 15 amino acids. In DNA, the CDR3 is TGTGCCAGCAGTTTATCAGACGCAGGTACCTATGGCTACACCTTC. Protein sequence: CASSLSDAGTYGYTF.

The chain couples TRBV5-1 to TRBJ2-7; 10 positions match TRBD1. Per germline, CDR1 SGHRS and CDR2 YFSETQ. The CDR3 covers 15 residues. Trimming at V came to 4 bases and at J to 3 bases, leaving 7 bases not matched to a gene. In DNA form, the CDR3 reads TGCGCCAGCAGCCACCCCGGGACAGGGGTCTACGAGCAGTACTTC. This sequence encodes CASSHPGTGVYEQYF.

Concerning this clone itself: This sample includes further DNA sequences coding for the same CDR3. The chain combines TRBV4-3 with TRBJ2-1; tentatively, D is TRBD1 (6 bases). V lost 0 bases and J 8 bases, leaving 8 bases between the germline ends. This CDR3 is 13 amino acids long. Germline lookup yields CDR1 LGHNA and CDR2 YSLEER. The CDR3 coding sequence is TGCGCCAGCAGCCAAGACAGGGGTTATGAGCAGTTCTTC. Translated, it gives CASSQDRGYEQFF.

This CDR3 is CASSASGTGGYEAFF. CDR3 DNA: TGTGCCAGCAGCGCGTCCGGGACAGGGGGCTATGAAGCTTTCTTT. This chain joins TRBV9 and TRBJ1-1, with 12 bases aligning to TRBD1. This CDR3 comprises 15 residues. Germline CDR1 and CDR2: SGDLS and YYNGEE. Trimming at V came to 3 bases and at J to 7 bases, leaving 7 bases not matched to a gene.

This clone has only one observation. This sequence joins TRBV10-1 and TRBJ2-1, with TRBD1 matching 12 bases. V lost 0 bases to trimming and J lost 8 bases; unmatched junction nucleotides: 5. The germline V gene encodes CDR1 WNHNN and CDR2 SYGVQD (reference sequence). There are 16 residues in the CDR3. The CDR3 sequence: CASSESMGQGAHEQFF. CDR3 in DNA: TGCGCCAGCAGTGAGTCGATGGGACAGGGGGCGCATGAGCAGTTCTTC.

This clone was detected once. CDR3 region: CASSLPSGRETQYF. The CDR3 coding sequence is TGTGCCAGCAGTTTGCCTAGCGGGAGGGAGACCCAGTACTTC. The chain employs TRBV27 and TRBJ2-5, with TRBD2 identical over 11 bases. Per the germline V gene, CDR1 is MNHEY and CDR2 is SMNVEV (reference sequence). The CDR3 is 14 residues long. J was trimmed by 5 bases and V by 3 bases; bases with no gene match: 2.

This chain joins TRBV7-9 and TRBJ2-5, with TRBD2 identical over 13 bases. V shed 5 bases and J 4 bases; nucleotides not matched to a gene: 13. This CDR3 region has 18 residues. Germline V gene lookup returns CDR1 SEHNR and CDR2 FQNEAQ (reference sequence). The CDR3 sequence is CASSPTSGRAVGGETQYF. The CDR3 DNA reads TGTGCCAGCAGCCCAACTAGCGGGAGGGCTGTTGGAGGAGAGACCCAGTACTTC.

In this sample, this clone turned up once. This chain uses TRBV7-3 with TRBJ2-7; TRBD1 agrees at 9 bases. The length of the CDR3 is 16 residues. The germline CDR1 and CDR2 sequences are SGHTA and FQGTGA. Trimming removed 2 bases from V and 3 bases from J; junction bases left unmatched: 8. Here the CDR3 reads CASSLSGTGRGYEQYF. CDR3 in DNA: TGTGCCAGCAGCTTATCCGGGACAGGGCGAGGCTACGAGCAGTACTTC.

This clone was recorded only once. DNA of the CDR3: TGTGCCAGCAGCTTGGTTGAGGGGGCGGTCGGATACGAGCAGTACTTC. The encoded protein is CASSLVEGAVGYEQYF. V gene TRBV5-5 combines with J gene TRBJ2-7; 7 nucleotides line up with TRBD1. The J segment lost 4 bases and the V segment lost 0 bases, leaving 10 bases of the junction unmatched. CDR1 is SGHKS and CDR2 is YYEKEE in the germline V gene (reference sequence). The CDR3 sequence is 16 residues long.

Details on this clone: Other nucleotide sequences in the sample specify the same CDR3. The J gene is TRBJ1-4, the V gene TRBV9; D not certain. CDR3 length: 15 residues. Germline V gene lookup returns CDR1 SGDLS and CDR2 YYNGEE. The V gene lost 0 bases and the J gene lost 0 bases, with 6 bases spanning the gap. CDR3 region: CASSVGVATNEKLFF. For the CDR3, the DNA is TGTGCCAGCAGCGTAGGAGTAGCAACTAATGAAAAACTGTTTTTT.

The rearrangement uses TRBV7-9 and TRBJ1-2, with a weak D call TRBD1 (5 bases). The CDR3 has 14 amino acids. V was clipped by 5 bases and J by 6 bases, with 16 bases between them. CDR1 and CDR2 from the germline V gene are SEHNR and FQNEAQ (reference sequence). CDR3 nucleotides: TGTGCCAGCAGCCCCCCGGGGAGGGGAGATGGCTACACCTTC. Translation: CASSPPGRGDGYTF.

V usage is TRBV7-9 and J usage is TRBJ2-1, with 7 nucleotides matching TRBD1. Germline CDR1 and CDR2: SEHNR and FQNEAQ (reference sequence). The V gene end was trimmed by 5 bases and the J gene end by 6 bases; junction bases not matched to a gene: 4. The CDR3 spans 13 residues. CDR3 protein: CASSADRFNEQFF. Here the CDR3 DNA reads TGTGCCAGCAGCGCGGACAGGTTCAATGAGCAGTTCTTC.

Remarks on this clone: The same CDR3 is also encoded by other DNA sequences in this sample. The V and J genes are TRBV27 and TRBJ1-1, with D unresolved. Trimming left V 6 bases short and J 0 bases short, with 11 bases between. Germline CDR1 and CDR2: MNHEY and SMNVEV (reference sequence). This CDR3 has 14 amino acids. The CDR3 region is CASSLDGMNTEAFF. DNA for the CDR3: TGTGCCAGCAGCCTGGACGGCATGAACACTGAAGCTTTCTTT.